The clone carrying this T cell receptor (beta chain) was observed a few times. Unique molecular identifiers were used in preparing the TCRbeta library. MiXCR, applied by TCRdb to the PCR reads, yields one record per CDR3 protein. Of nearly 550,000 distinct CDR3 sequences in the sample, 15% to 20% were seen once. The data stem from a study of T-cell reconstitution after alpha-beta-depleted transplantation in children. The CDR3 extends over 17 amino acids. V gave up 0 bases and J gave up 4 bases, with 16 bases separating them. Germline CDR1 and CDR2: LGHDT and YNNKEL (reference sequence). The material was PBMCs from the stem cell graft donor, obtained from the stem cell graft. This sequence originates from a human donor who donated a stem cell graft to a child with acute lymphoblastic leukemia. J is TRBJ2-1 and V is TRBV3-1, with D tentatively TRBD2 (6 bases). This CDR3 reads CASSQDDSGVGYNEQFF. CDR3 DNA: TGTGCCAGCAGCCAAGATGATAGCGGAGTGGGATACAATGAGCAGTTCTTC.